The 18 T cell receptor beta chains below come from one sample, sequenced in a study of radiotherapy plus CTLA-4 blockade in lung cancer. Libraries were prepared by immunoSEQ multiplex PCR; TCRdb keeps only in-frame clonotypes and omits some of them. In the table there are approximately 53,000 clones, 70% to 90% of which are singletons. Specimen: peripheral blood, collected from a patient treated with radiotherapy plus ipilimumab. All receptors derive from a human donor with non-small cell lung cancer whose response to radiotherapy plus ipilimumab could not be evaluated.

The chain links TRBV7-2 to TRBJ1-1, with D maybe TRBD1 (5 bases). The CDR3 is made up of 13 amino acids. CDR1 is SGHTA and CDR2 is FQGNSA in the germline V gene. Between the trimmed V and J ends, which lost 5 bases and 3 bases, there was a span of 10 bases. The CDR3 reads CASSNLGDTEAFF. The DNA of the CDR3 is TGTGCCAGCAGCAACCTAGGGGACACTGAAGCTTTCTTT.

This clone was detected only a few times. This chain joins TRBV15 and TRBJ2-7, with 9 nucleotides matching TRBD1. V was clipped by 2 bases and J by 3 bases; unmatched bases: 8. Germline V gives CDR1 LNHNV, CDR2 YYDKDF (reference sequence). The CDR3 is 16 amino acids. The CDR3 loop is CATSRSLQGAGYEQYF. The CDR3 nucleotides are TGTGCCACCAGCAGATCGCTACAGGGGGCAGGCTACGAGCAGTACTTC.

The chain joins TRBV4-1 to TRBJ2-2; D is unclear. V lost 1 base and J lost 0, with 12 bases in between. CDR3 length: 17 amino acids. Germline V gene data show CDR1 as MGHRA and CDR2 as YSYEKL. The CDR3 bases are TGCGCCAGCAGCCAAGCCGTGCAGTTCGCGAACACCGGGGAGCTGTTTTTT. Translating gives CASSQAVQFANTGELFF.

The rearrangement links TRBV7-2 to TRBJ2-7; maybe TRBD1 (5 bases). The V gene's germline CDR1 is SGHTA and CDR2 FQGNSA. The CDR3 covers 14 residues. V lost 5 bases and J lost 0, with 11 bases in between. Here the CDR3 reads CASSTGRGSYEQYF. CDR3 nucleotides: TGTGCCAGCAGCACCGGTAGGGGCTCCTACGAGCAGTACTTC. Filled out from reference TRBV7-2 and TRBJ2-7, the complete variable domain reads GAGVSQSPSNKVTEKGKDVELRCDPISGHTALYWYRQSLGQGLEFLIYFQGNSAPDKSGLPSDRFSAERTGGSVSTLTIQRTQQEDSAVYLCASSTGRGSYEQYFGPGTRLTVT.

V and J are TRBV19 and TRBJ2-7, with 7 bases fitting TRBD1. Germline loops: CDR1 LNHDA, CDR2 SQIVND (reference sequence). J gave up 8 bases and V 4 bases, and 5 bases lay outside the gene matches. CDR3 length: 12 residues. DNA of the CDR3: TGTGCCAGTAGTACCTTACAGGGGCAGCAGTACTTC. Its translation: CASSTLQGQQYF.

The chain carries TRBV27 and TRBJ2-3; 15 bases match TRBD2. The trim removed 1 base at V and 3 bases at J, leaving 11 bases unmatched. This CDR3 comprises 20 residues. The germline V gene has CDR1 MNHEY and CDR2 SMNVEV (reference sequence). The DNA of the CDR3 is TGTGCCAGCAGTTTATTTCCCCCCTGGACTAGCGGGAGGGTGACAGATACGCAGTATTTT. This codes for CASSLFPPWTSGRVTDTQYF.

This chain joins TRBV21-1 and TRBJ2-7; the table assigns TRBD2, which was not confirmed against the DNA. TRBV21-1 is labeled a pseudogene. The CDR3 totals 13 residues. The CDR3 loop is CASTSGRHYEQYF. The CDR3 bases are TGTGCCAGCACTAGCGGGAGACACTACGAGCAGTACTTC.

The CDR3 bases are TGTGCCTGGAGTGTAGACATTGCCAACTATGGCTACACCTTC. Translating gives CAWSVDIANYGYTF. V gene TRBV30 combines with J gene TRBJ1-2; D gene unclear. This CDR3 is 14 amino acids long. Trimming removed 0 bases at V and 2 bases at J, with 10 bases between. CDR1 is GTSNPN and CDR2 is SVGIG in the germline V gene (reference sequence).

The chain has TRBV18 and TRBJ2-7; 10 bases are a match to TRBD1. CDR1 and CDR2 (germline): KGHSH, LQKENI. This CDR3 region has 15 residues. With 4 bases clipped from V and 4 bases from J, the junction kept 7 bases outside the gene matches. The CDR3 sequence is CASSQGQGLGYEQYF. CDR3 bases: TGTGCCAGCTCACAGGGACAGGGGCTAGGGTACGAGCAGTACTTC.

CDR3 sequence: CASRLSYGGANTEAFF. CDR3 DNA: TGCGCCAGCAGACTGTCTTACGGGGGGGCGAACACTGAAGCTTTCTTT. The chain is built from TRBV4-3 and TRBJ1-1; a possible D gene is TRBD1 (6 bases). Germline CDR1 is LGHNA and CDR2 is YSLEER. The CDR3 is 16 residues long. Trimming shortened V by 6 bases and J by 1 base, and 18 bases separated the two germline ends.

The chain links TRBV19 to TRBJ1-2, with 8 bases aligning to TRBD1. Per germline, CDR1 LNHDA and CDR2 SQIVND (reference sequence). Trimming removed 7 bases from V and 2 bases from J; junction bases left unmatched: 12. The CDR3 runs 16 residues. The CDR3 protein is CASTKDRVGFNYGYTF. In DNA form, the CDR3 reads TGTGCCAGTACAAAGGACAGGGTCGGATTCAACTATGGCTACACCTTC.

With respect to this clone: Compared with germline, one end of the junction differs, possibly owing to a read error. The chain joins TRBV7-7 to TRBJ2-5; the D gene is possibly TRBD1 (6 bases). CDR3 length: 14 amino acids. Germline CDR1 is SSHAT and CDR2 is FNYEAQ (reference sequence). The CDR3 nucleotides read TGTGCTAGCAGCTCCGGGACAAGCCAAGAGACCCAGTACTTC. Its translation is CASSSGTSQETQYF.

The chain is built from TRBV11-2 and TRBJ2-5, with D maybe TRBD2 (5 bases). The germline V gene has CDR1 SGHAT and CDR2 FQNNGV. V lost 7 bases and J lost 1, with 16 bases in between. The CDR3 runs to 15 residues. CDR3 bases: TGTGCCAGCAACCCCCTCGGGAAGCTCCAAGAGACCCAGTACTTC. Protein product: CASNPLGKLQETQYF.

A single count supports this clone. Written as DNA, the CDR3 is TGTGCCAGCAGTTTACTTGGGACAGCTAATGAAAAACTGTTTTTT. This encodes CASSLLGTANEKLFF. The chain has TRBV28 and TRBJ1-4; the match to TRBD1 covers 7 bases. This CDR3 comprises 15 residues. Trimming at V came to 2 bases and at J to 3 bases, leaving 3 bases not matched to a gene. CDR1 MDHEN and CDR2 SYDVKM come from the germline V gene. The full variable domain, its missing parts supplied by reference TRBV28 and TRBJ1-4, is DVKVTQSSRYLVKRTGEKVFLECVQDMDHENMFWYRQDPGLGLRLIYFSYDVKMKEKGDIPEGYSVSREKKERFSLILESASTNQTSMYLCASSLLGTANEKLFFGSGTQLSVL.

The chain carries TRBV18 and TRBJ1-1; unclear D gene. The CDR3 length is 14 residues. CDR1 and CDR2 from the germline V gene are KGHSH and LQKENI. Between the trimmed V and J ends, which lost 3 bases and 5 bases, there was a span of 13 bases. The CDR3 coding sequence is TGTGCCAGCTCACCGGGCCCCGCGGGGACTGAAGCTTTCTTT. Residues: CASSPGPAGTEAFF. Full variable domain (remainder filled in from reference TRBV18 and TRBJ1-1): NAGVMQNPRHLVRRRGQEARLRCSPMKGHSHVYWYRQLPEEGLKFMVYLQKENIIDESGMPKERFSAEFPKEGPSILRIQQVVRGDSAAYFCASSPGPAGTEAFFGQGTRLTVV.

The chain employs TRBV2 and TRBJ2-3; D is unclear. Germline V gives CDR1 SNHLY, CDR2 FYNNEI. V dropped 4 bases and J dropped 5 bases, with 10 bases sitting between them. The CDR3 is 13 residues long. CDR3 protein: CASSAEQVDTQYF. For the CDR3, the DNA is TGTGCCAGCAGTGCCGAACAAGTAGATACGCAGTATTTT.

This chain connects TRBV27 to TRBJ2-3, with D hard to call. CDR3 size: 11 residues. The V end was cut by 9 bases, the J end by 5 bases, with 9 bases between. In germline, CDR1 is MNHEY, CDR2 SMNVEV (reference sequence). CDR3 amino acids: CASPLGDTQYF. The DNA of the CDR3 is TGTGCCAGTCCGCTAGGAGATACGCAGTATTTT.

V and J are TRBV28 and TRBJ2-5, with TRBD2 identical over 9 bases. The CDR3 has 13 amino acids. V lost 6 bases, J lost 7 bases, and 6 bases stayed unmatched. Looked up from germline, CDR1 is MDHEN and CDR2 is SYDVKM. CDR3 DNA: TGTGCCAGCAGGCTAGCGGGAAGAGGGACCCAGTACTTC. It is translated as CASRLAGRGTQYF.